These 10 T cell receptor beta chains share one sample of origin, sequenced in a study of cytomegalovirus exposure and HLA in healthy donors. With 60 Vbeta and 13 Jbeta primers, the PCR was carried out. Sequencing was performed with immunoSEQ multiplex PCR; in TCRdb, only in-frame clones are kept and a portion is missing. This sample contains some 51,000 clones. The sample was PBMCs. The source is a man aged 50-60 years in good health and CMV-seropositive.

The chain links TRBV27 to TRBJ2-7, with TRBD1 as a possible D gene (5 bases). V was shortened by 6 bases and J by 7 bases, with 16 bases between the two germline ends. Per the germline V gene, CDR1 is MNHEY and CDR2 is SMNVEV (reference sequence). CDR3 length equals 13 residues. The DNA for the CDR3 is TGTGCCAGCAGAAGTGCAGGGCCGGTGGAGCAGTACTTC. Its translation is CASRSAGPVEQYF.

The chain links TRBV4-2 to TRBJ2-7, with D tentatively TRBD1 (6 bases). Germline V CDR1 and CDR2: LGHNA, YNFKEQ. CDR3 size: 14 residues. V lost 4 bases, J lost 7 bases, and 17 bases lay in between. The CDR3: CASSRGGSEREQYF. CDR3 coding DNA: TGTGCCAGCAGCCGAGGGGGTTCAGAGCGGGAGCAGTACTTC.

The chain joins TRBV7-3 to TRBJ2-5, with 7 bases fitting TRBD1. The germline gives CDR1 SGHTA, CDR2 FQGTGA. The CDR3 sequence is 13 residues long. V trimming: 5 bases; J trimming: 4 bases; junction bases outside the gene matches: 4. The CDR3 is CASSTDRLETQYF. CDR3 sequence (DNA): TGTGCCAGCAGCACGGACAGGCTAGAGACCCAGTACTTC.

This rearrangement joins TRBV18 to TRBJ1-2; 7 bases match TRBD1. Germline CDR1 KGHSH, CDR2 LQKENI. This CDR3 has 15 amino acids. After removal of 3 bases from V and 4 bases from J, the junction contained 8 bases not matched to a gene. CDR3 nucleotide sequence: TGTGCCAGCTCACCTCCGACAGGGAAGGGCTATGGCTACACCTTC. This translates into CASSPPTGKGYGYTF.

The chain recombines TRBV5-6 with TRBJ1-2; D gene ambiguous. This CDR3 spans 15 amino acids. Per germline, CDR1 SGHDT and CDR2 YYEEEE. Between the trimmed V and J ends, which lost 2 bases and 3 bases, there was a span of 14 bases. The CDR3 DNA reads as TGTGCCAGCAGCTTCGTGACAATCGGGGACTATGGCTACACCTTC. This sequence encodes CASSFVTIGDYGYTF.

This rearrangement joins TRBV27 to TRBJ2-3; the match to TRBD1 covers 7 bases. This CDR3 has 14 residues. The V gene's germline CDR1 is MNHEY and CDR2 SMNVEV (reference sequence). V lost 6 bases and J lost 1; bases outside the gene matches: 4. The CDR3 nucleotides read TGTGCCAGCAGCAACACAGGGGGCACAGATACGCAGTATTTT. As protein: CASSNTGGTDTQYF.

The rearrangement uses TRBV5-1 and TRBJ2-3, with 8 positions matching TRBD2. V lost 4 bases and J lost 2; bases outside the gene matches: 6. CDR3 length equals 15 residues. Looked up from germline, CDR1 is SGHRS and CDR2 is YFSETQ. The CDR3 region is CASSTSGRPTDTQYF. In nucleotides, the CDR3 is TGCGCCAGCAGCACGAGCGGGAGACCCACAGATACGCAGTATTTT. Complete variable domain (other parts from reference TRBV5-1 and TRBJ2-3): KAGVTQTPRYLIKTRGQQVTLSCSPISGHRSVSWYQQTPGQGLQFLFEYFSETQRNKGNFPGRFSGRQFSNSRSEMNVSTLELGDSALYLCASSTSGRPTDTQYFGPGTRLTVL.

The chain combines TRBV29-1 with TRBJ2-1, with D perhaps TRBD2 (5 bases). The CDR3 totals 13 residues. Trimming cost V 3 bases and J 6 bases, with 12 bases left between them. The germline gives CDR1 SQVTM, CDR2 ANQGSEA. The CDR3 bases are TGCAGCGTTGAGGAACGGGAAATCAATGAGCAGTTCTTC. Protein sequence: CSVEEREINEQFF.

The CDR3 DNA follows: TGTGCTAGTGGTTTAGGGGGGGCGGGTGGAAACACCATATATTTT. As protein: CASGLGGAGGNTIYF. The rearrangement joins TRBV12-5 to TRBJ1-3; the D gene is possibly TRBD1 (6 bases). Trimming removed 3 bases at V and 3 bases at J, with 12 bases between. The CDR3 runs 15 residues. Germline V gene sequence: CDR1 LGHNT, CDR2 FRNRAP.

The rearrangement links TRBV29-1 to TRBJ2-7, with D maybe TRBD1 (5 bases). V was trimmed by 3 bases and J by 2 bases, leaving 14 bases between them. Looked up from germline, CDR1 is SQVTM and CDR2 is ANQGSEA. The CDR3 extends over 14 amino acids. The CDR3 DNA follows: TGCAGCGTTGATCTCCCAGGGCGGACCTACGAGCAGTACTTC. The encoded protein is CSVDLPGRTYEQYF.